These 15 T cell receptor beta chains originate from one sample sequenced in a study of blood T cell repertoires in COVID-19. Data came from immunoSEQ multiplex PCR; TCRdb stores just in-frame clones and leaves some out. Of hundreds of thousands of clones in the sample, 65% to 90% were seen once. Sequencing was performed on peripheral blood. Receptors were obtained from a man in his fifties with active or convalescent COVID-19.

V and J are TRBV7-2 and TRBJ2-7; 8 bases align to TRBD2. The length of the CDR3 is 14 residues. Trimming at V came to 4 bases and at J to 4 bases, leaving 6 bases not matched to a gene. CDR1 is SGHTA, CDR2 FQGNSA, per germline. CDR3 amino acids: CASSSQRESYEQYF. The CDR3 bases are TGTGCCAGCAGCTCCCAGCGGGAGTCATACGAGCAGTACTTC.

V usage is TRBV19 and J usage is TRBJ1-5, with 7 bases identical to TRBD1. The V gene end was trimmed by 6 bases and the J gene end by 5 bases; junction bases not matched to a gene: 4. The CDR3 is made up of 13 amino acids. Germline loops: CDR1 LNHDA, CDR2 SQIVND (reference sequence). The CDR3 is CASRNRGDQPQHF. For the CDR3, the DNA is TGTGCCAGTAGGAACAGGGGAGATCAGCCCCAGCATTTT.

The CDR3 DNA follows: TGTGCCTGGAGTACAAACGGGGGGTCTAATGAAAAACTGTTTTTT. Translation: CAWSTNGGSNEKLFF. V is TRBV30 and J is TRBJ1-4; tentatively, D is TRBD1 (5 bases). The germline CDR1 and CDR2 sequences are GTSNPN and SVGIG (reference sequence). The CDR3 spans 15 residues. Trimming stripped 2 bases from V and 3 bases from J, with 13 bases between.

V is TRBV4-1 and J is TRBJ2-2; maybe TRBD2 (5 bases). The CDR3 runs 13 residues. Trimming pared 4 bases from V and 4 bases from J, leaving 7 bases between. Per the germline V gene, CDR1 is MGHRA and CDR2 is YSYEKL. The CDR3 DNA sequence: TGCGCCAGCAGCCCCCGGGGCACCGGGGAGCTGTTTTTT. Its translation is CASSPRGTGELFF.

The V call is TRBV4-2, the J call TRBJ1-3; D not certain. Germline V gene sequence: CDR1 LGHNA, CDR2 YNFKEQ. The CDR3 loop spans 17 amino acids. The germline V and J ends were trimmed by 0 bases and 0 bases, with 12 bases remaining between them. The chain's CDR3 is CASSQDAAASSGNTIYF. The CDR3 coding sequence is TGTGCCAGCAGCCAAGATGCGGCAGCGAGCTCTGGAAACACCATATATTTT.

This clone has just one count. V usage is TRBV25-1 and J usage is TRBJ1-4; TRBD1 is a possible D gene (6 bases). V was clipped by 4 bases and J by 5 bases, with 14 bases between them. Germline V gene lookup returns CDR1 MGHDK and CDR2 SYGVNS. CDR3 length: 15 residues. The CDR3 region is CASSAQGGGNEKLFF. CDR3 sequence (DNA): TGTGCCAGCAGTGCCCAAGGGGGGGGAAATGAAAAACTGTTTTTT.

This clone was seen just once. The chain combines TRBV10-3 with TRBJ2-5; D ambiguous. The CDR3 loop spans 14 amino acids. Germline V gives CDR1 ENHRY, CDR2 SYGVKD. V was shortened by 4 bases and J by 5 bases, with 14 bases between the two germline ends. The CDR3 is CAISASENDETQYF. Written as DNA, the CDR3 is TGTGCCATCAGTGCAAGCGAGAACGATGAGACCCAGTACTTC.

The chain links TRBV5-6 to TRBJ2-7; D remains ambiguous. Trimming took 4 bases from V and 0 from J, leaving 17 bases between them. Germline assignment: CDR1 SGHDT and CDR2 YYEEEE. The CDR3 is made up of 16 amino acids. The CDR3 here is CASSPQWIASSYEQYF. The CDR3 coding sequence is TGTGCCAGCAGCCCACAATGGATAGCCAGCTCCTACGAGCAGTACTTC.

The chain links TRBV12-3 or TRBV12-4 to TRBJ2-7; 8 bases align to TRBD1. With V trimmed by 5 bases and J by 5 bases, 5 bases remained unmatched. The CDR3 is 13 amino acids. The DNA of the CDR3 is TGTGCCAGCAGTCTCGCAGGGGGCAACGAGCAGTACTTC. This codes for CASSLAGGNEQYF.

This clone was detected only a few times. V usage is TRBV7-8 and J usage is TRBJ2-7; the D is unclear. The CDR3 contains 12 residues. CDR1 is SGHVS and CDR2 is FQNEAQ in the germline V gene. V was cut by 1 base and J by 2 bases, with 3 bases left in between. The CDR3: CASSLVAYEQYF. In nucleotides, the CDR3 is TGTGCCAGCAGCTTAGTCGCCTACGAGCAGTACTTC.

This clone was seen only a few times. The V call is TRBV4-2, the J call TRBJ2-2; TRBD1 is a possible D gene (6 bases). CDR1 is LGHNA and CDR2 is YNFKEQ in the germline V gene. This CDR3 is built from 16 residues. The V and J ends lost 4 bases and 0 bases respectively, with 12 bases between them. The CDR3 DNA follows: TGTGCCAGCAGCCTTAACAGGGCGGCGAACACCGGGGAGCTGTTTTTT. Protein product: CASSLNRAANTGELFF.

This clone was found a few times. The chain has TRBV7-9 and TRBJ2-7; 7 nucleotides line up with TRBD1. Trimming took 8 bases from V and 3 from J; bases not matched to a gene: 4. In germline, CDR1 is SEHNR, CDR2 FQNEAQ (reference sequence). The CDR3 totals 12 residues. CDR3 DNA: TGTGCCAGCGGACAGGCCCTCTACGAGCAGTACTTC. This sequence encodes CASGQALYEQYF.

This chain uses TRBV7-7 with TRBJ2-1, with TRBD2 identical over 16 bases. The CDR3 covers 19 residues. Germline CDR1 reads SSHAT; CDR2 reads FNYEAQ (reference sequence). V was clipped by 4 bases and J by 4 bases; unmatched bases: 10. The CDR3 nucleotides are TGTGCCAGCAGCTCGCGGGGACTAGCGGGAGGGCCGACATACAATGAGCAGTTCTTC. Translation: CASSSRGLAGGPTYNEQFF.

This chain connects TRBV27 to TRBJ2-1; D is possibly TRBD2 (6 bases). The V end lost 6 bases, the J end lost 2 bases, and 14 bases lay between the germline ends. The CDR3 runs to 15 residues. Germline-derived CDR1 and CDR2 are MNHEY and SMNVEV (reference sequence). CDR3 residues: CASSLGEEAYNEQFF. CDR3 DNA: TGTGCCAGCAGCCTAGGGGAGGAGGCCTACAATGAGCAGTTCTTC.

This sequence joins TRBV18 and TRBJ1-5, with 7 bases that match TRBD1. The V gene's germline CDR1 is KGHSH and CDR2 LQKENI. CDR3 length equals 16 residues. The V segment lost 2 bases and the J segment 2 bases; nucleotides outside the gene matches: 6. CDR3 in amino acids: CASSPIRQGGNQPQHF. The CDR3 coding sequence is TGTGCCAGCTCACCAATAAGACAGGGAGGCAATCAGCCCCAGCATTTT.